Listed below are T cell receptor beta chains from one sample, sequenced in a study of human T cells and chemical hapten exposure. TCRdb used MiXCR to reprocess the RACE reads, holding one entry per CDR3 protein. This sample has around 42,000 distinct CDR3 sequences, with approximately 3.3% found just once. The sequencing here drew on whole blood, taken in connection with sensitization to the hapten diphenylcyclopropenone (DPC). These receptors were obtained from a man aged 40-55 years with alopecia areata. Some clones in this sample may be carry-over from other donors' samples. Each CDR3 is given with its conserved first and last residue. D genes are given only for firm matches. Only part of the rows carry a size: once, few, many, or a class if the clone is expanded.

d_call	v_call	j_call	clone_size	cdr3_nt	cdr3_aa
NA	TRBV12-3/TRBV12-4	TRBJ1-6	many	TGTGCCAGCAGTAGGGGGGGCTATAATTCACCCCTCCACTTT	CASSRGGYNSPLHF
TRBD1	TRBV9	TRBJ2-2	many	TGTGCCAGCAGCAAGCTACCCGGGACAGCGAACACCGGGGAGCTGTTTTTT	CASSKLPGTANTGELFF
NA	TRBV5-6	TRBJ2-1	many	TGTGCCAGCAGCTTCGGGCAGGGGAAGGCGAATGAGCAGTTCTTC	CASSFGQGKANEQFF
TRBD1	TRBV2	TRBJ1-1	many	TGTGCCAGCAAAAGGGACAGTCTGAACACTGAAGCTTTCTTT	CASKRDSLNTEAFF
TRBD2	TRBV28	TRBJ2-7	many	TGTGCCAGCAGTTTCCCGACTAGCGGGAGCTCCTACGAGCAGTACTTC	CASSFPTSGSSYEQYF
TRBD2	TRBV20-1	TRBJ2-1	many	TGCAGTGCTAGCGTTCGACTAGCGGGAGCTTGGTACAATGAGCAGTTCTTC	CSASVRLAGAWYNEQFF
TRBD2	TRBV6-5	TRBJ2-1	many	TGTGCCAGCAGTCGCAGACTAGCGGAAAACAATGAGCAGTTCTTC	CASSRRLAENNEQFF
NA	TRBV30	TRBJ1-1	NA	TGTGCCTGGAGTGTAAGGGGCGACACTGAAGCTTTCTTT	CAWSVRGDTEAFF
TRBD1	TRBV3-1	TRBJ2-5	many	TGTGCCAGCAGCCAAGGACAGGGGACGACCCAGTACTTC	CASSQGQGTTQYF
NA	TRBV5-6	TRBJ1-2	few	TGTGCCAGCAGCCGGACAGAACTCTATGGCTACACCTTC	CASSRTELYGYTF
TRBD1	TRBV5-4	TRBJ2-7	few	TGTGCCAGCACCATCCGGGACAGGTTAAACGAGCAGTACTTC	CASTIRDRLNEQYF
TRBD1	TRBV25-1	TRBJ1-1	many	TGTGCCAGCCAGGGACAGTTGAACACTGAAGCTTTCTTT	CASQGQLNTEAFF
NA	TRBV29-1	TRBJ2-7	many	TGCAGCGTCGGACGGATGTACGAGCAGTACTTC	CSVGRMYEQYF
NA	TRBV5-1	TRBJ2-7	many	TGCGCCAGCAGCTTAAATTGGAACGGGTCCGGGGACGAGCAGTACTTC	CASSLNWNGSGDEQYF
NA	TRBV6-2/TRBV6-3	TRBJ2-5	many	TGTGCCAGCAGTAACAGGAACTCGGAGACCCAGTACTTC	CASSNRNSETQYF
TRBD2	TRBV24-1	TRBJ2-1	many	TGTGCCACCCGACCGGGAAGCGGGGGTTACAATGAGCAGTTCTTC	CATRPGSGGYNEQFF
NA	TRBV28	TRBJ2-1	many	TGTGCCAGCAGCCAGTACAATGAGCAGTTCTTC	CASSQYNEQFF
NA	TRBV7-2	TRBJ2-7	many	TGTGCCAGCAGGCCTATGAGGAGCTCCTACGAGCAGTACTTC	CASRPMRSSYEQYF
NA	TRBV3-1	TRBJ2-6	many	TGTGCCAGCAGCCAACAGGAGGTTTGGGGCTCTGGGGCCAACGTCCTGACTTTC	CASSQQEVWGSGANVLTF
NA	TRBV15	TRBJ1-4	many	TGTGCCACCAGCCTTCCCCATCGAGAAGGCAAAAAACTGTTTTTT	CATSLPHREGKKLFF
NA	TRBV3-1	TRBJ2-1	NA	TGTGCCAGCAGCCAAATTCGTCAGGGGGGTACGCAGTTCTTC	CASSQIRQGGTQFF
TRBD1	TRBV5-1	TRBJ2-4	many	TGCGCCAGCAGCTTGGGTTTACAGGGGGCGATGGCCAAAAACATTCAGTACTTC	CASSLGLQGAMAKNIQYF
NA	TRBV20-1	TRBJ2-7	many	TGCAGTGCTAGAGTCGGTCCCGAGCAGTACTTC	CSARVGPEQYF
NA	TRBV27	TRBJ1-5	NA	TGTGCCAGCCCTATTTTGCCCCAGCATTTT	CASPILPQHF
NA	TRBV6-5	TRBJ2-7	many	TGTGCCAGCAGTTACTCGAGGGACATCACCTACGAGCAGTACTTC	CASSYSRDITYEQYF
NA	TRBV25-1	TRBJ2-7	many	TGTGCCATCCCGCGTGAGCAGTACTTC	CAIPREQYF
NA	TRBV12-3/TRBV12-4	TRBJ2-3	many	TGTGCCAGCAGTTTAAATAGTATAGGCACAGATACGCAGTATTTT	CASSLNSIGTDTQYF
NA	TRBV7-6	TRBJ2-7	few	TGTGCCAGCAGCTTAGCGAGGGGCACCTACGAGCAGTACTTC	CASSLARGTYEQYF
NA	TRBV3-1	TRBJ1-1	many	TGTGCCAGCAGCCAAGGAGGGGGTGAAGCTTTCTTT	CASSQGGGEAFF
NA	TRBV29-1	TRBJ2-5	many	TGCAGCGTTGAAGATCTCGGCAGGGAAGAGACCCAGTACTTC	CSVEDLGREETQYF
NA	TRBV12-3/TRBV12-4	TRBJ2-2	many	TGTGCCAGCGGGTATCCGAACACCGGGGAGCTGTTTTTT	CASGYPNTGELFF
TRBD2	TRBV5-1	TRBJ2-2	many	TGCGCCAGCAGCTTGGGAGCGGGAGTAAGGACCGGGGAGCTGTTTTTT	CASSLGAGVRTGELFF
NA	TRBV14	TRBJ2-6	many	TGTGCCAGCAGCCAGCGGTCCCTAGGGGCCAACGTCCTGACTTTC	CASSQRSLGANVLTF
TRBD2	TRBV6-2/TRBV6-3	TRBJ2-1	many	TGTGCCAGCAACCGACTAGCGGGAGAGGTCAATGAGCAGTTCTTC	CASNRLAGEVNEQFF
NA	TRBV3-1	TRBJ2-1	many	TGTGCCAGCAGCCAAGGACGCGGGAATGAGCAGTTCTTC	CASSQGRGNEQFF
TRBD1	TRBV2	TRBJ1-4	few	TGTGCCAGCAGAGGGACAGGGCTTTATCTGTTTTTT	CASRGTGLYLFF
NA	TRBV4-3	TRBJ1-3	many	TGCGCCAGCAGCCAAACCGCGCGGGGTTCTGGAAACACCATATATTTT	CASSQTARGSGNTIYF
TRBD2	TRBV28	TRBJ2-1	many	TGTGCCAGCGGGTCTGCGGGAGGTCCCTACAATGAGCAGTTCTTC	CASGSAGGPYNEQFF
NA	TRBV6-6	TRBJ1-5	many	TGTGCCAGCAGGCCAGGTTCCAATCAGCCCCAGCATTTT	CASRPGSNQPQHF
TRBD1	TRBV3-1	TRBJ1-3	many	TGTGCCAGCAGACAGGACAGGGTTGGAAACACCATATATTTT	CASRQDRVGNTIYF
TRBD2	TRBV19	TRBJ2-1	many	TGTGCCAGTACCCTAGGCTCGGGAGGGCCGGGGAATGAGCAGTTCTTC	CASTLGSGGPGNEQFF
NA	TRBV3-1	TRBJ1-3	many	TGTGCCAGCAGCCAAGGACCAGGAAACACCATATATTTT	CASSQGPGNTIYF
NA	TRBV12-3/TRBV12-4	TRBJ1-1	medium-sized	TGTGCCAGCAGCAGGGCGACGTGGCCCCTCACTGAAGCTTTCTTT	CASSRATWPLTEAFF
NA	TRBV10-1	TRBJ2-2	many	TGCGCCAGCAGTTCCTCGGGCGGACCGGCCGGGGAGCTGTTTTTT	CASSSSGGPAGELFF